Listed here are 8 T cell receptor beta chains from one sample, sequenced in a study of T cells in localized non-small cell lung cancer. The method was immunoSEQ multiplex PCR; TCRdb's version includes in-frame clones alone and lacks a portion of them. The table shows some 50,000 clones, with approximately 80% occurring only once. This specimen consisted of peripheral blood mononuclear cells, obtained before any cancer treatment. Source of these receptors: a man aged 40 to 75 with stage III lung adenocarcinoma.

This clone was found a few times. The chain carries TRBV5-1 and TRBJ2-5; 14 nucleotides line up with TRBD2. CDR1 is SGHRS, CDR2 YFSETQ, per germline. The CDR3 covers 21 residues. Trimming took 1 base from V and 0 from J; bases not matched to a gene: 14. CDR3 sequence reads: CASSLPTRRLAGGLNQETQYF. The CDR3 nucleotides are TGCGCCAGCAGCTTGCCCACCCGCCGACTAGCGGGGGGGCTCAACCAAGAGACCCAGTACTTC.

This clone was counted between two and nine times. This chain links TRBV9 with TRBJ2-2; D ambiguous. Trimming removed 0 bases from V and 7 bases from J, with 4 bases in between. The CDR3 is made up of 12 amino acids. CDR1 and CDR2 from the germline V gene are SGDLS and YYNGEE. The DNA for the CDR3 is TGTGCCAGCAGCGTAGTTGGCGGGGAGCTGTTTTTT. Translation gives CASSVVGGELFF.

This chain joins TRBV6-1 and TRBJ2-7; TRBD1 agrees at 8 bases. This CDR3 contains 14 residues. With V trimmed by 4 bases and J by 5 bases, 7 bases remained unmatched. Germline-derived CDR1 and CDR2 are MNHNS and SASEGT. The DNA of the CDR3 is TGTGCCAGCAGTGCCCAGGACAGGGCCGACGAGCAGTACTTC. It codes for CASSAQDRADEQYF.

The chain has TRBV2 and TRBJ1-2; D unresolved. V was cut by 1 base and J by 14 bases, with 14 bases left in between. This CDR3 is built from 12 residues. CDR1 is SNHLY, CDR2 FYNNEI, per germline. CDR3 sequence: CASSEEGLAWTF. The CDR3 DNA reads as TGTGCCAGCAGTGAAGAAGGTCTTGCCTGGACCTTC.

CDR3 sequence: CASSEGGYFYNEQFF. CDR3 DNA sequence: TGTGCCAGCAGTGAAGGCGGCTACTTCTACAATGAGCAGTTCTTC. The J gene is TRBJ2-1, the V gene TRBV2, with unresolved D. Trimming took 1 base from V and 3 from J, leaving 10 bases between them. Germline CDR1 reads SNHLY; CDR2 reads FYNNEI. This CDR3 is 15 amino acids long.

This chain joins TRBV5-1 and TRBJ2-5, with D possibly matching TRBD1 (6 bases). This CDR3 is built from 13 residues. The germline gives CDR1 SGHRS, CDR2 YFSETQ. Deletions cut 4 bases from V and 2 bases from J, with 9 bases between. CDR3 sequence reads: CASSTGQQETQYF. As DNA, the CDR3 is TGCGCCAGCAGCACCGGACAGCAAGAGACCCAGTACTTC.

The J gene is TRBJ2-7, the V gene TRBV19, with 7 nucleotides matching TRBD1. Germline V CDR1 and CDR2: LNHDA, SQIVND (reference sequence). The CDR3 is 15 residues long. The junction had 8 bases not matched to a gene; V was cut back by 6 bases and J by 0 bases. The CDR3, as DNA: TGTGCCAGTAGCGATACGGGACAGAGCTCCTACGAGCAGTACTTC. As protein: CASSDTGQSSYEQYF.

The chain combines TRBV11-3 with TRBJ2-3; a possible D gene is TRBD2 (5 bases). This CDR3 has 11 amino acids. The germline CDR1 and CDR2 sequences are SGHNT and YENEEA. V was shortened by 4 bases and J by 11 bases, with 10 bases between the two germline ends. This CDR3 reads CASSSAGGQYF. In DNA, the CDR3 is TGTGCCAGCAGCTCAGCAGGAGGGCAGTATTTT.